The subject of this entry is one TCR beta chain. The CDR3 loop spans 16 amino acids. Looked up from germline, CDR1 is KGHSH and CDR2 is LQKENI. V gave up 2 bases and J gave up 0 bases, with 8 bases separating them. This specimen comes from a study of T cells in Graves' hyperthyroidism and ophthalmopathy. RNA transcripts provided the source from which TCR beta CDR3 regions were amplified. HTBI primers drove first-round RT-PCR of the TCR CDR3. TCRdb reprocessed the multiplex PCR reads via MiXCR and lists one record per CDR3 protein. Among hundreds of thousands of distinct CDR3 sequences, roughly 20% were seen once, and the ten largest hold under 35%.

The specimen was blood. This chain connects TRBV18 to TRBJ2-6; no definite D call. This receptor was taken from a man aged 25-45 years with Graves' ophthalmopathy. CDR3 residues: CASSPRAISGANVLTF. The CDR3 DNA reads TGTGCCAGCTCACCAAGGGCGATCTCTGGGGCCAACGTCCTGACTTTC.